This TCR beta chain was obtained from a study of shared clonotypes between healthy human individuals. This CDR3 comprises 15 residues. The V and J ends lost 0 bases and 4 bases respectively, with 15 bases between them. CDR1 and CDR2 from the germline V gene are GTSNPN and SVGIG (reference sequence). Naive CD8 cells were CD45RO-negative, positively selected for CCR7, excluding terminally differentiated effector memory CD45RA+ cells. Only in-frame clones appear in the TCRdb table, and some are missing; sequencing was by immunoSEQ multiplex PCR. The table records about 700,000 clones, just over 90% of them present only once.

The sequenced material came from naive CD8+ T cells sorted from blood. V usage is TRBV30 and J usage is TRBJ1-1, with a weak D call TRBD1 (6 bases). The clonotype comes from a young man in good health. The DNA for the CDR3 is TGTGCCTGGAGTGTATTGTCAGGGGTGGGCACTGAAGCTTTCTTT. Its protein product is CAWSVLSGVGTEAFF.